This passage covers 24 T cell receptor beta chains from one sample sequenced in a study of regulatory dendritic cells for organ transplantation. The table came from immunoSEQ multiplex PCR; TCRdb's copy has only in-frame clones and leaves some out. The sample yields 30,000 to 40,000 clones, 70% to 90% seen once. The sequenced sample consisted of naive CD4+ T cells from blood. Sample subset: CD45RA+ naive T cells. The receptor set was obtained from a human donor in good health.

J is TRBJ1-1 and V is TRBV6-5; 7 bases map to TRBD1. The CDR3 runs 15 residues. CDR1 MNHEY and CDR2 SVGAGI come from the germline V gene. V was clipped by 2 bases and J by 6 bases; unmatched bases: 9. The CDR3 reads CASSYGETGRAEAFF. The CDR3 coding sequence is TGTGCCAGCAGTTACGGTGAGACAGGGCGTGCTGAAGCTTTCTTT.

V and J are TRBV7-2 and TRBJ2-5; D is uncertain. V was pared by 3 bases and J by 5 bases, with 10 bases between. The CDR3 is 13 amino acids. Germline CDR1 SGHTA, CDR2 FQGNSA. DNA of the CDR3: TGTGCCAGCAGCTTTCTACGTGGGGAGACCCAGTACTTC. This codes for CASSFLRGETQYF.

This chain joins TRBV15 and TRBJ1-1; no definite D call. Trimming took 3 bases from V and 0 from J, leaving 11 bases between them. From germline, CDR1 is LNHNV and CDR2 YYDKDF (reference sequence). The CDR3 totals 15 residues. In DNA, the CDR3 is TGTGCCACCAGCAGCGGCACAGAGATGAACACTGAAGCTTTCTTT. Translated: CATSSGTEMNTEAFF.

This CDR3 is CASSATPVFGANVLTF. CDR3 in DNA: TGTGCCAGCAGCGCGACCCCGGTCTTCGGGGCCAACGTCCTGACTTTC. The chain carries TRBV7-9 and TRBJ2-6; D uncertain. V dropped 5 bases and J dropped 4 bases, with 15 bases sitting between them. The CDR3 spans 16 residues. Germline-derived CDR1 and CDR2 are SEHNR and FQNEAQ (reference sequence).

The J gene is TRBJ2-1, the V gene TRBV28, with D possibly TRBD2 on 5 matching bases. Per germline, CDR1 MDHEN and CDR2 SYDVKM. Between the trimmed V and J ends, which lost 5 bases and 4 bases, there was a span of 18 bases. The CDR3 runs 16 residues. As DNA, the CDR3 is TGTGCCAGCAGTATTTCAGAGGGCATTAGATACAATGAGCAGTTCTTC. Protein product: CASSISEGIRYNEQFF.

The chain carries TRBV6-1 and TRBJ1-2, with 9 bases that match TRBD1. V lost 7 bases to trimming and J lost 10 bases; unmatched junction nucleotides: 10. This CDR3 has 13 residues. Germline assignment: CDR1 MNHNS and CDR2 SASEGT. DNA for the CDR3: TGTGCCAGCAACTCGGGACAGGGCTTTTCCTACACCTTC. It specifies CASNSGQGFSYTF.

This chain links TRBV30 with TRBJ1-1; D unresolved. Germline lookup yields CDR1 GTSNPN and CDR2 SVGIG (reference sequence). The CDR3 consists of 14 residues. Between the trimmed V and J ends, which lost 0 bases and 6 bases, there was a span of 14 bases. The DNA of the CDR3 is TGTGCCTGGAGTGTACCCCTCCCGGTGGCTGAAGCTTTCTTT. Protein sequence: CAWSVPLPVAEAFF.

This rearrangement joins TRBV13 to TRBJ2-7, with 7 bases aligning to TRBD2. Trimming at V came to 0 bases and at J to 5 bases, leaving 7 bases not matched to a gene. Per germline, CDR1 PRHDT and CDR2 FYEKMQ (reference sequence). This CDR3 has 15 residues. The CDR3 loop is CASSLGAGVRNEQYF. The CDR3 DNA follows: TGTGCCAGCAGCTTAGGTGCGGGAGTAAGGAACGAGCAGTACTTC.

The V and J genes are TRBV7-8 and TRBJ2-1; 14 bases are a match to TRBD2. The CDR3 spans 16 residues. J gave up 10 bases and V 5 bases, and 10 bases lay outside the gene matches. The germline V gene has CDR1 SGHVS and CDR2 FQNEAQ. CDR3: CASSNGLAGGVGEQFF. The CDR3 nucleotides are TGTGCCAGCAGCAACGGACTAGCGGGAGGTGTTGGAGAGCAGTTCTTC.

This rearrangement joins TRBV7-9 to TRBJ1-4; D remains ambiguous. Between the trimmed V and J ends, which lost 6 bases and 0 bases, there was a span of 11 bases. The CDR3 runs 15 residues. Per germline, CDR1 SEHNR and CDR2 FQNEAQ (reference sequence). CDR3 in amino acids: CASSTRSATNEKLFF. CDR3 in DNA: TGTGCCAGCAGTACAAGGTCTGCAACTAATGAAAAACTGTTTTTT.

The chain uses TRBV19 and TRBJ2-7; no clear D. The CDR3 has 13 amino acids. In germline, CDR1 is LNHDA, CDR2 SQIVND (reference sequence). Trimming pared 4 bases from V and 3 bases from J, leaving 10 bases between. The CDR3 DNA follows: TGTGCCAGTAGTAACTGGGAAAACTACGAGCAGTACTTC. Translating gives CASSNWENYEQYF.

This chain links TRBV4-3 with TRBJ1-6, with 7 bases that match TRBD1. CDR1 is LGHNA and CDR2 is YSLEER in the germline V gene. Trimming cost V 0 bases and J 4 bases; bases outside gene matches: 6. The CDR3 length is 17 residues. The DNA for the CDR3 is TGCGCCAGCAGCCAAGATTTGGCGGGACAGTATAATTCACCCCTCCACTTT. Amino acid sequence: CASSQDLAGQYNSPLHF.

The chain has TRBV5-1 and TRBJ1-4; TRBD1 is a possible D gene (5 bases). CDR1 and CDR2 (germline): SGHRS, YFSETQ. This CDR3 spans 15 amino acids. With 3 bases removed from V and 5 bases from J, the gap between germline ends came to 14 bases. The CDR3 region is CASSSSGTKNEKLFF. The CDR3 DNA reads TGCGCCAGCAGCTCCTCCGGGACTAAGAATGAAAAACTGTTTTTT.

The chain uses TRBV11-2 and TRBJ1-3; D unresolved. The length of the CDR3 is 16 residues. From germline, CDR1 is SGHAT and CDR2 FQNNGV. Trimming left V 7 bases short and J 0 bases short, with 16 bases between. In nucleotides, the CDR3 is TGTGCCAGCACCTACATCTTGGGGATCTCTGGAAACACCATATATTTT. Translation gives CASTYILGISGNTIYF.

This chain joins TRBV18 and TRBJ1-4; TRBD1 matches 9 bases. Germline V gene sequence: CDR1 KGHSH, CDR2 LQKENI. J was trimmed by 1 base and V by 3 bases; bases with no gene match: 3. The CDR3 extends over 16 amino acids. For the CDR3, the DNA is TGTGCCAGCTCACCGCGACAGGGGGAAACTAATGAAAAACTGTTTTTT. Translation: CASSPRQGETNEKLFF. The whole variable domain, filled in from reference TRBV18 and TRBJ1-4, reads NAGVMQNPRHLVRRRGQEARLRCSPMKGHSHVYWYRQLPEEGLKFMVYLQKENIIDESGMPKERFSAEFPKEGPSILRIQQVVRGDSAAYFCASSPRQGETNEKLFFGSGTQLSVL.

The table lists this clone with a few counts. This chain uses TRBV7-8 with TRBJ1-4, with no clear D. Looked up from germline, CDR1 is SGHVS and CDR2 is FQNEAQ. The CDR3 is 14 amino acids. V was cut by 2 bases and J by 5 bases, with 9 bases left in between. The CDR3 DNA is TGTGCCAGCAGCTTAACTGGGAGCAATGAAAAACTGTTTTTT. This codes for CASSLTGSNEKLFF.

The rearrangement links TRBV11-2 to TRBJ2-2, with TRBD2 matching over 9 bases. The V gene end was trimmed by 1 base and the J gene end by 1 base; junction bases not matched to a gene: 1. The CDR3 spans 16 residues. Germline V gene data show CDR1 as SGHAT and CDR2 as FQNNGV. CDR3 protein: CASSLGSGRNTGELFF. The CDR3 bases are TGTGCCAGCAGCTTAGGTAGCGGGAGGAACACCGGGGAGCTGTTTTTT. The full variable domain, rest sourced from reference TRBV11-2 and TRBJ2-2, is EAGVAQSPRYKIIEKRQSVAFWCNPISGHATLYWYQQILGQGPKLLIQFQNNGVVDDSQLPKDRFSAERLKGVDSTLKIQPAKLEDSAVYLCASSLGSGRNTGELFFGEGSRLTVL.

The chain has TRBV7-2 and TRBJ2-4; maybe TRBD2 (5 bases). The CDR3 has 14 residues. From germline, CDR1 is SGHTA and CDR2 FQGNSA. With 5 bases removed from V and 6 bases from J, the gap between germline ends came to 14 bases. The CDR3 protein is CASSPSRGRNIQYF. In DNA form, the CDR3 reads TGTGCCAGCAGCCCCTCCCGGGGTAGAAACATTCAGTACTTC.

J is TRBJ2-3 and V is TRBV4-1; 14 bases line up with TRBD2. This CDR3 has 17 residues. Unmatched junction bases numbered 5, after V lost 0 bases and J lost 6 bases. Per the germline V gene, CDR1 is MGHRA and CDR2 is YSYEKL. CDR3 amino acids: CASSQDLGLAGEDTQYF. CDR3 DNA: TGCGCCAGCAGCCAAGATCTGGGACTAGCGGGAGAGGATACGCAGTATTTT.

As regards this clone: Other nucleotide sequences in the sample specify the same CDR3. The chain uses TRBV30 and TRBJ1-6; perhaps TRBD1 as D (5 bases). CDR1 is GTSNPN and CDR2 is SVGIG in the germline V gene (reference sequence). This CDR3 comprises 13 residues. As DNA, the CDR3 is TGTGGCCACCGGGACTCTTATAATTCACCCCTCCACTTT. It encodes CGHRDSYNSPLHF. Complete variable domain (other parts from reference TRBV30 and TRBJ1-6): SQTIHQWPATLVQPVGSPLSLECTVEGTSNPNLYWYRQAAGRGLQLLFYSVGIGQISSEVPQNLSASRPQDRQFILSSKKLLLSDSGFYLCGHRDSYNSPLHFGNGTRLTVT.

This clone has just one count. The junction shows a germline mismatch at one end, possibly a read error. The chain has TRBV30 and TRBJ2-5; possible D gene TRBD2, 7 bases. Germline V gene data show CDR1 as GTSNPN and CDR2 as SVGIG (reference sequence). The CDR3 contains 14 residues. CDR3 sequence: CASTRGPYQGTQYF. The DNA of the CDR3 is TGTGCCTCCACGCGGGGGCCCTACCAAGGGACCCAGTACTTC.

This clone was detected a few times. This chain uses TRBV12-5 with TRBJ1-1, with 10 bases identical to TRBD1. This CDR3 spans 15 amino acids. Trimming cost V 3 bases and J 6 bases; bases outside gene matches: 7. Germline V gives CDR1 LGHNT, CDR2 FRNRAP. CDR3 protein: CASGLLRDRGPEAFF. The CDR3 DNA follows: TGTGCTAGTGGTTTACTCCGGGACAGGGGCCCTGAAGCTTTCTTT.

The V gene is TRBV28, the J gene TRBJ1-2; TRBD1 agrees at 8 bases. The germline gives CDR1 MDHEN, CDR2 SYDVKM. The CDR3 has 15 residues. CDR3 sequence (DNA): TGTGGGGCAGGGGGCAGACCACCTCCTAACTATGGCTACACCTTC. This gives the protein CGAGGRPPPNYGYTF.

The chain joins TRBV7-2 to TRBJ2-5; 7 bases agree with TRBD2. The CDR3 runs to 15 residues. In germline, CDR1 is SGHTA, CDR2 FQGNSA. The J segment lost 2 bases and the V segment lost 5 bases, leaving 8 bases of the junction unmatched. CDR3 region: CASSRGGRPQETQYF. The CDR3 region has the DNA TGTGCCAGCAGCCGCGGGGGTAGGCCTCAAGAGACCCAGTACTTC.